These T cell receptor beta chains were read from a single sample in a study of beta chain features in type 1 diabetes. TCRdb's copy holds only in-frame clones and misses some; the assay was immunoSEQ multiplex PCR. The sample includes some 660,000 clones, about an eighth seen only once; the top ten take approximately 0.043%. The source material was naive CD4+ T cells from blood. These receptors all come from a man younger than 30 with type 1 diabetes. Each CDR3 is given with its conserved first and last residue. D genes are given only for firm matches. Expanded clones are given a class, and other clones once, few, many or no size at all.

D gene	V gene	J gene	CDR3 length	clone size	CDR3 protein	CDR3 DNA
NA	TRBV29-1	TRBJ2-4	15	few	CSVGPSRVRGNIQYF	TGCAGCGTTGGGCCCTCGAGGGTAAGAGGAAACATTCAGTACTTC
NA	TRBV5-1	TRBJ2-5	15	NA	CASSEPRGPRETQYF	TGCGCCAGCAGTGAGCCCCGGGGGCCGCGGGAGACCCAGTACTTC
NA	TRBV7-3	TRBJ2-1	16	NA	CASSQSGPSSYNEQFF	TGTGCCAGCAGCCAATCAGGACCAAGCTCCTACAATGAGCAGTTCTTC
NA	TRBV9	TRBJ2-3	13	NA	CASSEGSTDTQYF	TGTGCCAGCAGCGAAGGCAGCACAGATACGCAGTATTTT
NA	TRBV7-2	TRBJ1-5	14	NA	CASSLWGGREPQHF	TGTGCCAGCAGCTTGTGGGGGGGCCGTGAGCCCCAGCATTTT
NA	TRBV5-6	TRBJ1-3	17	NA	CASSLAPAGNAGNTIYF	TGTGCCAGCAGCTTGGCCCCGGCAGGGAACGCTGGAAACACCATATATTTT
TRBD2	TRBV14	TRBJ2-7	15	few	CASSQFGRGSYEQYF	TGTGCCAGCAGCCAGTTCGGGAGGGGGTCCTACGAGCAGTACTTC
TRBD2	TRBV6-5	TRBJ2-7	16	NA	CASSYTREKSSYEQYF	TGTGCCAGCAGTTATACGCGGGAGAAGTCATCCTACGAGCAGTACTTC
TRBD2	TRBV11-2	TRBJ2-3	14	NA	CASSLGLASDTQYF	TGTGCCAGCAGCTTAGGACTAGCGTCAGATACGCAGTATTTT
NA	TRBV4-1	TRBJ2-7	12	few	CASSQPETWQYF	TGCGCCAGCAGCCAACCTGAGACGTGGCAGTACTTC
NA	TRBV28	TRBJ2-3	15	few	CAINRGSRRTNTQYF	TGTGCCATAAACCGGGGTTCAAGACGCACGAATACGCAGTATTTT
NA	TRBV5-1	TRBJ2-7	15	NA	CASSLGGVSSYEQYF	TGCGCCAGCAGCTTAGGAGGGGTGAGCTCCTACGAGCAGTACTTC
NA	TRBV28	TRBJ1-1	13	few	CASSTTVNTEAFF	TGTGCCAGCAGTACAACAGTGAACACTGAAGCTTTCTTT
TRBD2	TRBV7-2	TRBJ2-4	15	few	CASSFTLAGLNIQYF	TGTGCCAGCAGCTTCACCTTAGCGGGGTTAAACATTCAGTACTTC
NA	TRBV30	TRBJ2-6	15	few	CAWSPGQTGANVLTF	TGTGCCTGGAGTCCGGGACAAACTGGGGCCAACGTCCTGACTTTC
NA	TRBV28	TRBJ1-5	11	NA	CASGHNQPQHF	TGTGCCAGCGGCCACAATCAGCCCCAGCATTTT
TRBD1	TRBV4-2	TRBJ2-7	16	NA	CASSRPGTANSYEQYF	TGTGCCAGCAGCAGACCCGGGACAGCTAACTCCTACGAGCAGTACTTC
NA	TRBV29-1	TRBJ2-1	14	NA	CSGLGQLTYNEQFF	TGCAGCGGGCTTGGACAGTTGACCTACAATGAGCAGTTCTTC
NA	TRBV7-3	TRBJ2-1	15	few	CASSLSGGPHHEQFF	TGTGCCAGCAGCTTAAGTGGCGGACCTCACCATGAGCAGTTCTTC
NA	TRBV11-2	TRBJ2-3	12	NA	CASSLDRDTQYF	TGTGCCAGCAGCTTAGATCGAGATACGCAGTATTTT
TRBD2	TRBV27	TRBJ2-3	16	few	CASSLGLAGHTDTQYF	TGTGCCAGCAGTTTGGGCCTAGCGGGGCACACAGATACGCAGTATTTT
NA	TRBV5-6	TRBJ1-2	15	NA	CASSFQGRANYGYTF	TGTGCCAGCAGCTTCCAGGGTAGGGCTAACTATGGCTACACCTTC
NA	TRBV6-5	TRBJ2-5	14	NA	CASNTGAQTGTQYF	TGTGCCAGCAACACAGGAGCCCAAACAGGGACCCAGTACTTC
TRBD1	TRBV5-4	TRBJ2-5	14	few	CASSLQGAGETQYF	TGTGCCAGCAGCTTACAGGGGGCAGGGGAGACCCAGTACTTC
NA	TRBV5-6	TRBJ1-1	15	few	CASSLSVGTDTEAFF	TGTGCCAGCAGCTTGTCGGTAGGGACGGACACTGAAGCTTTCTTT
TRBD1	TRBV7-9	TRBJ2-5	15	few	CASSLPPGGRETQYF	TGTGCCAGCAGCCTCCCCCCAGGGGGCCGAGAGACCCAGTACTTC
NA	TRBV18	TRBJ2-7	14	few	CASSLGPSPYEQYF	TGTGCCAGCTCACTCGGACCTTCCCCCTACGAGCAGTACTTC
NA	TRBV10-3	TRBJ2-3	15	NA	CAIRSGTADTDTQYF	TGTGCCATCAGAAGCGGGACAGCGGACACAGATACGCAGTATTTT
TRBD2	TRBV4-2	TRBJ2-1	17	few	CASSQEPGTSGYNEQFF	TGTGCCAGCAGCCAAGAGCCTGGGACTAGCGGGTACAATGAGCAGTTCTTC
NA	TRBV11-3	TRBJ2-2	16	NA	CASSPTGRPNTGELFF	TGTGCCAGCAGCCCCACAGGACGTCCGAACACCGGGGAGCTGTTTTTT
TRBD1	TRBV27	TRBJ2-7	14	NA	CASNNRGAGYEQYF	TGTGCCAGCAATAACAGGGGGGCAGGCTACGAGCAGTACTTC
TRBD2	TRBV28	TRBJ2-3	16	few	CASSSPGGGGTDTQYF	TGTGCCAGCAGCTCCCCCGGCGGGGGAGGGACAGATACGCAGTATTTT
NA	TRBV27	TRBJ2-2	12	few	CASSLSAGELFF	TGTGCCAGCAGTTTATCCGCCGGGGAGCTGTTTTTT
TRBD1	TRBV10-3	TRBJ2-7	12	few	CAIAQGGIEQYF	TGTGCCATCGCACAGGGGGGAATCGAGCAGTACTTC
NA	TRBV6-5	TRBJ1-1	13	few	CASSYNLDAEAFF	TGTGCCAGCAGTTACAACCTGGATGCTGAAGCTTTCTTT
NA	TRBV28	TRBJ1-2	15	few	CASSLSSGGGYGYTF	TGTGCCAGCAGTTTATCCTCCGGAGGCGGCTATGGCTACACCTTC
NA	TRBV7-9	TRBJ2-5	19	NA	CASSFGRGRKTASGETQYF	TGTGCCAGCAGTTTTGGGCGGGGGCGAAAGACCGCCTCGGGGGAGACCCAGTACTTC
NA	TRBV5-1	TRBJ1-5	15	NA	CASSPDGAGNQPQHF	TGCGCCAGCAGCCCCGATGGGGCAGGGAATCAGCCCCAGCATTTT
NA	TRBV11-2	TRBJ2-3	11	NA	CASSLRDTQYF	TGTGCCAGCAGCTTACGGGATACGCAGTATTTT
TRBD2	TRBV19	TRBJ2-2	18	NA	CASSISGLAGVVTGELFF	TGTGCCAGTAGTATATCAGGACTAGCGGGAGTCGTCACCGGGGAGCTGTTTTTT
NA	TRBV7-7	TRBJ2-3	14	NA	CASSLVPSTDTQYF	TGTGCTAGCAGCTTAGTTCCGAGCACAGATACGCAGTATTTT
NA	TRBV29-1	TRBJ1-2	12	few	CSVEDQVWGYTF	TGCAGCGTTGAAGATCAGGTATGGGGCTACACCTTC
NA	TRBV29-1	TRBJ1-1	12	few	CSVGVGEREAFF	TGCAGCGTTGGTGTCGGTGAAAGGGAAGCTTTCTTT
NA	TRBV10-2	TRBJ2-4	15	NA	CASRVNRDQGNIQYF	TGCGCCAGCAGGGTAAACAGGGATCAAGGCAACATTCAGTACTTC
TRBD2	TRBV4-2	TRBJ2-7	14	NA	CASSQGRGDYEQYF	TGTGCCAGCAGCCAAGGGCGGGGGGACTACGAGCAGTACTTC